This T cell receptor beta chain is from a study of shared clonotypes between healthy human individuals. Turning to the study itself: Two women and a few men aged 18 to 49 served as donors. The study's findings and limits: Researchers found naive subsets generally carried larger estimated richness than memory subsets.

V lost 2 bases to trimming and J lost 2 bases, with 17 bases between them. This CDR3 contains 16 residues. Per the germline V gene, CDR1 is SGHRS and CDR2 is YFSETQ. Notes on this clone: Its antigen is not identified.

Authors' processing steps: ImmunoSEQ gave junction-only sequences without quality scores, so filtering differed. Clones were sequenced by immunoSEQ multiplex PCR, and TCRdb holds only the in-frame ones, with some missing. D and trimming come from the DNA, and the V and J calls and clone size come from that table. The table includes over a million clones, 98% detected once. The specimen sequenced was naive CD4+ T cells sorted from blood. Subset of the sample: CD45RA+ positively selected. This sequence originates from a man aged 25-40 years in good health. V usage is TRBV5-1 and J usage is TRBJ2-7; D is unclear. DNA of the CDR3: TGCGCCAGCAGCTTATACCCGGCCCAAGTCCCCTACGAGCAGTACTTC. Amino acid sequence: CASSLYPAQVPYEQYF.